The rows below give T cell receptor beta chains drawn from one sample of a study of human T cells and chemical hapten exposure. Via MiXCR, TCRdb re-called the RACE reads, giving one row per CDR3 protein. The sample consists of about 30,000 distinct CDR3 sequences, more than 5% of them appearing once. The sequencing here drew on whole blood, taken in connection with sensitization to the hapten diphenylcyclopropenone (DPC). The source is a man younger than 45 with alopecia areata. Some clones in this sample may be carry-over from other donors' samples. The CDR3 runs from the conserved cysteine through the conserved F or W. The D gene is left open where the match is weak. Expanded clones are given a class, and other clones once, few, many or no size at all.

cdr3_nt | cdr3_aa | j_call | v_call | d_call | clone_size
TGTGCTAGTGGTCCTCCTCCCCCCCCTGAAGCTTTCTTT | CASGPPPPPEAFF | TRBJ1-1 | TRBV12-5 | - | many
TGTGCCAGCTCCTTAGGGCAGTCGAACACTGAAGCTTTCTTT | CASSLGQSNTEAFF | TRBJ1-1 | TRBV18 | - | many
TGTGCCAGCAGCCTGATTCAGTGGGGCGGGGCCAACGTCCTGACTTTC | CASSLIQWGGANVLTF | TRBJ2-6 | TRBV4-2 | - | many
TGTGCCAGCAGGCTTGGCGCAGATACGCAGTATTTT | CASRLGADTQYF | TRBJ2-3 | TRBV3-1 | - | many
TGTGCCAGCAGCTTAAATTCACCCCTCCACTTT | CASSLNSPLHF | TRBJ1-6 | TRBV7-2 | - | many
TGTGCCAGCAGTTTACGAGGGGAGGTCGGGGAGCTGTTTTTT | CASSLRGEVGELFF | TRBJ2-2 | TRBV12-3/TRBV12-4 | - | many
TGCAGTGCTCCCCTAGGGAATGAGCAGTTCTTC | CSAPLGNEQFF | TRBJ2-1 | TRBV20-1 | - | many
TGTGCCAGCAGCAGGCTAGTTTGGAATGCCGGGGAGCTGTTTTTT | CASSRLVWNAGELFF | TRBJ2-2 | TRBV11-2 | - | many
TGTGCCAGCAGTTACATAGGGGCCAACGTCCTGACTTTC | CASSYIGANVLTF | TRBJ2-6 | TRBV6-6 | - | few
TGTGCCAGCAGCCCCGGGACAGGAACGTACAATGAGCAGTTCTTC | CASSPGTGTYNEQFF | TRBJ2-1 | TRBV11-2 | TRBD1 | many
TGCGCCAGCAGCCAAGATGTAGGACAGGGAGGAGAGACCCAGTACTTC | CASSQDVGQGGETQYF | TRBJ2-5 | TRBV4-1 | TRBD1 | many
TGTGCCAGCTCACGAAGTCCGGGGGAGACTGAAGCTTTCTTT | CASSRSPGETEAFF | TRBJ1-1 | TRBV18 | - | many
TGTGCCAGCTCACAAACGGGTGGGGATTCGGACGAGCAGTACTTC | CASSQTGGDSDEQYF | TRBJ2-7 | TRBV18 | - | many
TGTGCCAGCACCCGACAGGGACCCTACCAAGAGACCCAGTACTTC | CASTRQGPYQETQYF | TRBJ2-5 | TRBV2 | TRBD1 | many
TGTGCCAGCAGCCAAGATCGGCGCTCCGGGACAGGGGCGGAGACCCAGTACTTC | CASSQDRRSGTGAETQYF | TRBJ2-5 | TRBV4-2 | TRBD1 | many
TGCGCCAGCAGCCAAGATCCGGGACAGTACGAGCAGTACTTC | CASSQDPGQYEQYF | TRBJ2-7 | TRBV4-1 | TRBD1 | many
TGTGCCAGCAGTTTATTAGGACAGGGGTCCTACGAGCAGTACTTC | CASSLLGQGSYEQYF | TRBJ2-7 | TRBV12-3/TRBV12-4 | TRBD1 | many
TGCAGTGCTATTCGGGGTGGTTCAACAGATACGCAGTATTTT | CSAIRGGSTDTQYF | TRBJ2-3 | TRBV20-1 | - | many
TGTGCCAGCAGCAGAGGGACGGCACTAGAGACCCAGTACTTC | CASSRGTALETQYF | TRBJ2-5 | TRBV7-2 | - | many
TGTGCCATCAGTGAGATACAGACAGTCAAGGATGACACTGAAGCTTTCTTT | CAISEIQTVKDDTEAFF | TRBJ1-1 | TRBV10-3 | - | many
TGTGCCAGCAGCCCCCGGACTCTCTACAATGAGCAGTTCTTC | CASSPRTLYNEQFF | TRBJ2-1 | TRBV7-9 | - | many
TGTGCCAGTAGTACGGGACAGTCGCAGCCCCAGCATTTT | CASSTGQSQPQHF | TRBJ1-5 | TRBV19 | TRBD1 | many
TGTGCCAGCAGCACCCCCAGACTAGCGGGGATGGTGACCCAGTACTTC | CASSTPRLAGMVTQYF | TRBJ2-5 | TRBV7-2 | TRBD2 | many
TGTGCCAGCAGTACTTGGCATGAGCAGTTCTTC | CASSTWHEQFF | TRBJ2-1 | TRBV7-9 | - | many
TGTGCCAGCAGTTTAACCGGAGAGACCCAGTACTTC | CASSLTGETQYF | TRBJ2-5 | TRBV12-3/TRBV12-4 | - | many
TGTGCCAGCAGCTTAGTTGGCGGGACGAGCACAGATACGCAGTATTTT | CASSLVGGTSTDTQYF | TRBJ2-3 | TRBV7-2 | - | many
TGTGCCAGCAGCCAGCAGACGGGACGGACCTACGAGCAGTACTTC | CASSQQTGRTYEQYF | TRBJ2-7 | TRBV14 | - | many
TGCAGCGTTGGTACAGTTACTGAAGCTTTCTTT | CSVGTVTEAFF | TRBJ1-1 | TRBV29-1 | - | many
TGTGCCAGCAGTTTATCTCGATCAGCGAGAGATACGCAGTATTTT | CASSLSRSARDTQYF | TRBJ2-3 | TRBV12-3/TRBV12-4 | - | many
TGTGCCAGCAGCCTCGACGGGTTCGGCACAGATACGCAGTATTTT | CASSLDGFGTDTQYF | TRBJ2-3 | TRBV7-3 | - | many
TGCGCCAGCAGCCATGGGACTACAAGCGATGAGCAGTTCTTC | CASSHGTTSDEQFF | TRBJ2-1 | TRBV4-3 | TRBD2 | many
TGTGCCAGCGCAATGAACACTGAAGCTTTCTTT | CASAMNTEAFF | TRBJ1-1 | TRBV7-9 | - | many
TGTGCCAGCACCCAGACCGTTGTGAACACCGGGGAGCTGTTTTTT | CASTQTVVNTGELFF | TRBJ2-2 | TRBV7-2 | - | many
TGCAGTGCGCCCGGGACAACCACAAATTCACCCCTCCACTTT | CSAPGTTTNSPLHF | TRBJ1-6 | TRBV20-1 | - | many
TGCGCCAGCAGTCCCCTTGGGCCAACGATCTCCCCCTACGAGCAGTACTTC | CASSPLGPTISPYEQYF | TRBJ2-7 | TRBV23-1 | - | -
TGTGCCAGCAGCCAAGAGGTGAACACTGAAGCTTTCTTT | CASSQEVNTEAFF | TRBJ1-1 | TRBV14 | - | many
TGCGCCAGCAGCCCCCAGCCTAGCGGGGGGGCCTTAATGACAGATACGCAGTATTTT | CASSPQPSGGALMTDTQYF | TRBJ2-3 | TRBV5-1 | TRBD2 | many
TGTGCCTGGAGTGAGGGGAGGGGCGATACGCAGTATTTT | CAWSEGRGDTQYF | TRBJ2-3 | TRBV30 | TRBD2 | many
TGCAGCGCCCGAGGGGACGGGGGAGAGACCCAGTACTTC | CSARGDGGETQYF | TRBJ2-5 | TRBV29-1 | - | many
TGTGCCAGCAGTTACAGTCTCTCTGGGGCCAACGTCCTGACTTTC | CASSYSLSGANVLTF | TRBJ2-6 | TRBV6-5 | - | many
TGTGCCATCAGTTCCGGGACAGGGGGCGCGGAGACCCAGTACTTC | CAISSGTGGAETQYF | TRBJ2-5 | TRBV10-3 | TRBD1 | many
TGTGCCAGCAGCAAAGTTGGCAGGGGAGTTTACGGCTACACCTTC | CASSKVGRGVYGYTF | TRBJ1-2 | TRBV21-1 | - | medium-sized
TGCAGTGCTAGAGAGGGAAGCAATCAGCCCCAGCATTTT | CSAREGSNQPQHF | TRBJ1-5 | TRBV20-1 | - | many
TGTGCCTGGATTACAGGGGAGACCCAGTACTTC | CAWITGETQYF | TRBJ2-5 | TRBV30 | - | many
TGCAGCGCCGGACTGAACACCGGGGAGCTGTTTTTT | CSAGLNTGELFF | TRBJ2-2 | TRBV29-1 | - | many
TGTGCCAGCAGCCAATATGGGACTAGCGGGAGAGCAGATACGCAGTATTTT | CASSQYGTSGRADTQYF | TRBJ2-3 | TRBV3-1 | TRBD2 | many
TGTGCCAGCAGCTACCGGGACAGGGGCCAAGATACGCAGTATTTT | CASSYRDRGQDTQYF | TRBJ2-3 | TRBV6-6 | TRBD1 | many
TGTGCCAGCAGCGCACCGGGACAGCCATACGAGCAGTACTTC | CASSAPGQPYEQYF | TRBJ2-7 | TRBV7-9 | TRBD1 | many
TGCAGCGTGAACAGGGAGAACACCGGGGAGCTGTTTTTT | CSVNRENTGELFF | TRBJ2-2 | TRBV29-1 | - | -
TGCAGTGCTCCGGGACAGGGGGCGAGAACGAACGGTGAGCAGTTCTTC | CSAPGQGARTNGEQFF | TRBJ2-1 | TRBV20-1 | TRBD1 | many
TGCGCCAGCAGCCAAGAGACGAATCAGCCCCAGCATTTT | CASSQETNQPQHF | TRBJ1-5 | TRBV4-3 | - | many
TGTGCCAGCAGCTTGGGGCCAGGAGCTAATTCACCCCTCCACTTT | CASSLGPGANSPLHF | TRBJ1-6 | TRBV7-3 | - | many